Sequencing of this TCR beta chain was carried out in a study of Ad26.COV2.S vaccination and SARS-CoV-2 variants. In the study overall: The donor was enrolled in the Ad26.COV2.S arm of the COV1001 trial. Once, or twice with 56 days between doses, Ad26.COV2.S was given intramuscularly. General study results and limits: The TCR breadth and depth analyses may have understated or missed part of the total T cell responses.

TCRdb's copy holds only in-frame clones and misses some; the assay was immunoSEQ multiplex PCR. The table includes around 300,000 clones, 65% to 90% detected once. CDR3 length equals 15 residues. CDR1 and CDR2 (germline): SGHAT, FQNNGV. V lost 5 bases and J lost 3; bases outside the gene matches: 7. The treatment: about 20 received Ad26.COV2.S at low or high dose, single or two shots; 5 received placebo; per-sample allocation not given. Repertoires come from day 63 after the first vaccine or placebo injection. With regard to this clone: The antigen remains unidentified.

The receptor comes from a person between 18 and 65 years old who received the Ad26.COV2.S COVID-19 vaccine or a placebo. The chain joins TRBV11-2 to TRBJ2-7, with TRBD2 matching 10 bases. The sample here was peripheral blood, taken in a trial of Ad26.COV2.S vaccine versus placebo. Here the CDR3 reads CASSPLAGKLYEQYF. The DNA of the CDR3 is TGTGCCAGCAGCCCACTAGCGGGGAAACTCTACGAGCAGTACTTC.